A selection of T cell receptor beta chains follows, all from one sample in a study of CD8+ T cells in alopecia areata. Measured with immunoSEQ multiplex PCR; TCRdb has only the in-frame clones, and not every one. Among over 100,000 clones, about 47% were seen once, and the ten largest hold 18%. The sample consisted of CD8+ T cells sorted from blood, taken at week 0. The receptor source for this set is a human donor with alopecia areata. Each CDR3 is given with its conserved first and last residue. A D gene is named only where the DNA matches it firmly. Size is stated for part of the rows, as once, few or many counts, or as a class when the clone is expanded.

abundance	v_gene	j_gene	d_gene	CDR3aa	CDR3nt
-	TRBV27	TRBJ1-6	-	CASSLERGINSPLHF	TGTGCCAGCAGTTTAGAGAGGGGCATTAATTCACCCCTCCACTTT
-	TRBV7-9	TRBJ2-3	-	CASSLEKPDTQYF	TGTGCCAGCAGCTTAGAGAAGCCAGATACGCAGTATTTT
-	TRBV7-9	TRBJ1-5	-	CASSFQDNNQPQHF	TGTGCCAGCAGCTTTCAGGATAACAATCAGCCCCAGCATTTT
-	TRBV27	TRBJ2-1	-	CASSINRNEQFF	TGTGCCAGCAGTATAAACAGAAATGAGCAGTTCTTC
-	TRBV29-1	TRBJ2-7	TRBD1	CSVWTGGTYEQYF	TGCAGCGTCTGGACAGGGGGGACCTACGAGCAGTACTTC
-	TRBV30	TRBJ1-1	TRBD1	CAWTGGGATEAFF	TGTGCCTGGACCGGAGGGGGCGCGACTGAAGCTTTCTTT
-	TRBV4-3	TRBJ2-7	TRBD1	CASSQGPPGQGYHEQYF	TGCGCCAGCAGCCAAGGGCCCCCGGGACAGGGGTACCACGAGCAGTACTTC
-	TRBV5-1	TRBJ1-2	-	CASSPEGDPYGYTF	TGCGCCAGCAGTCCGGAGGGGGATCCCTATGGCTACACCTTC
few	TRBV7-8	TRBJ1-2	-	CASSLAGGPGGYTF	TGTGCCAGCAGCTTAGCGGGAGGTCCCGGTGGCTACACCTTC
-	TRBV13	TRBJ2-5	TRBD1	CASSPSGQQETQYF	TGTGCCAGCAGCCCTTCGGGACAGCAAGAGACCCAGTACTTC
-	TRBV11-2	TRBJ2-7	-	CASSPLARSSYEQYF	TGTGCCAGCAGCCCCTTGGCCCGGAGCTCCTACGAGCAGTACTTC
-	TRBV27	TRBJ1-1	-	CASSLSLGGTEAFF	TGTGCCAGCAGTTTATCGCTCGGCGGCACTGAAGCTTTCTTT
few	TRBV29-1	TRBJ2-1	TRBD1	CSVTGQGFFEQFF	TGCAGCGTGACGGGACAGGGATTCTTTGAGCAGTTCTTC
few	TRBV15	TRBJ2-2	TRBD1	CATSTGTVNTGELFF	TGTGCCACCAGCACCGGGACAGTAAACACCGGGGAGCTGTTTTTT
few	TRBV10-3	TRBJ2-3	-	CAISDRGLTDTQYF	TGTGCCATCAGTGACCGGGGCCTCACAGATACGCAGTATTTT
-	TRBV5-1	TRBJ2-7	-	CASSSPGGLSPYEQYF	TGCGCCAGCAGCTCACCAGGGGGGCTCTCCCCCTACGAGCAGTACTTC
many	TRBV6-4	TRBJ2-3	TRBD2	CASSDSTSGGDTQYF	TGTGCCAGCAGTGACTCGACTAGCGGGGGTGATACGCAGTATTTT
few	TRBV7-9	TRBJ2-3	-	CASSPSTDTQYF	TGTGCCAGCAGCCCCAGCACAGATACGCAGTATTTT
-	TRBV9	TRBJ2-4	-	CASSTIWGQKNIQYF	TGTGCCAGCAGCACTATTTGGGGGCAGAAAAACATTCAGTACTTC
-	TRBV13	TRBJ2-5	TRBD2	CASSLWGGQETQYF	TGTGCCAGCAGCTTATGGGGGGGCCAAGAGACCCAGTACTTC
-	TRBV6-5	TRBJ1-2	-	CASTTGFYYGYTF	TGTGCCAGCACCACAGGGTTCTACTATGGCTACACCTTC
-	TRBV29-1	TRBJ2-1	-	CSGSDTGWNEQFF	TGCAGCGGAAGCGACACGGGGTGGAATGAGCAGTTCTTC
-	TRBV29-1	TRBJ2-7	-	CSVLSGTSYEQYF	TGCAGCGTGCTATCCGGGACTTCCTACGAGCAGTACTTC
-	TRBV6-1	TRBJ1-6	-	CASSEITADSPLHF	TGTGCCAGCAGTGAAATAACAGCGGATTCACCCCTCCACTTT
-	TRBV29-1	TRBJ1-2	-	CSVEELKGNYGYTF	TGCAGCGTTGAAGAATTGAAGGGGAACTATGGCTACACCTTC
few	TRBV6-5	TRBJ2-5	-	CASSYSTLRTQETQYF	TGTGCCAGCAGTTACTCCACCCTACGAACCCAAGAGACCCAGTACTTC
-	TRBV6-5	TRBJ2-5	-	CASSPALGETQYF	TGTGCCAGCAGTCCGGCGCTCGGAGAGACCCAGTACTTC
few	TRBV7-9	TRBJ2-4	-	CASSSEGTRINIQYF	TGTGCCAGCAGCTCCGAAGGCACACGGATAAACATTCAGTACTTC
-	TRBV7-9	TRBJ2-7	-	CASSLSQTYEQYF	TGTGCCAGCAGCTTGTCGCAAACCTACGAGCAGTACTTC
few	TRBV7-9	TRBJ2-1	TRBD2	CASSSRLAGREQFF	TGTGCCAGCAGCTCCAGACTAGCTGGAAGGGAGCAGTTCTTC
-	TRBV29-1	TRBJ2-1	TRBD2	CSVEPGTSGGLNEQFF	TGCAGCGTTGAACCAGGGACTAGCGGGGGGCTCAATGAGCAGTTCTTC
-	TRBV5-1	TRBJ1-1	-	CASSSDTGMNTEAFF	TGCGCCAGCAGCTCTGATACAGGCATGAACACTGAAGCTTTCTTT
few	TRBV30	TRBJ1-5	TRBD1	CAWSLQGDQPQHF	TGTGCCTGGAGTCTACAGGGGGATCAGCCCCAGCATTTT
few	TRBV10-3	TRBJ2-1	-	CAISESKGYNEQFF	TGTGCCATCAGTGAGTCGAAGGGATACAATGAGCAGTTCTTC
few	TRBV5-1	TRBJ2-3	TRBD1	CASSFYTGDLTDTQYF	TGCGCCAGCAGCTTCTATACAGGGGACCTCACAGATACGCAGTATTTT
-	TRBV7-8	TRBJ2-3	TRBD2	CASSLGLAGISTDTQYF	TGTGCCAGCAGCCTGGGACTAGCGGGCATAAGCACAGATACGCAGTATTTT
few	TRBV7-9	TRBJ2-7	TRBD1	CASSLGQGYNEQYF	TGTGCCAGCAGCTTGGGACAGGGATATAACGAGCAGTACTTC
once	TRBV30	TRBJ2-2	-	CSGQWLGRELFF	TGTAGTGGCCAATGGTTGGGCCGGGAGCTGTTTTTT
many	TRBV4-1	TRBJ2-1	TRBD1	CASSHTQGAVDEQFF	TGCGCCAGCAGCCACACTCAGGGGGCAGTCGATGAGCAGTTCTTC
-	TRBV9	TRBJ2-5	-	CASSDQETQYF	TGTGCCAGCAGCGACCAAGAGACCCAGTACTTC
-	TRBV6-5	TRBJ2-1	-	CASSYVRNEQFF	TGTGCCAGCAGTTACGTTCGCAATGAGCAGTTCTTC
-	TRBV29-1	TRBJ2-7	TRBD1	CSVEEVTQDRGYEQYF	TGCAGCGTTGAAGAGGTTACACAGGACAGGGGATACGAGCAGTACTTC
-	TRBV4-1	TRBJ2-5	TRBD2	CASSQVLGLAQETQYF	TGCGCCAGCAGCCAAGTCCTGGGACTAGCACAAGAGACCCAGTACTTC
few	TRBV29-1	TRBJ2-2	-	CSVPFNTGELFF	TGCAGCGTCCCTTTTAACACCGGGGAGCTGTTTTTT
-	TRBV13	TRBJ1-5	TRBD1	CASSLRLQGNNQPQHF	TGTGCCAGCAGCTTAAGGCTACAGGGGAACAATCAGCCCCAGCATTTT
-	TRBV27	TRBJ1-1	-	CASSKGLNTEAFF	TGTGCCAGCAGCAAGGGGCTGAACACTGAAGCTTTCTTT
-	TRBV25-1	TRBJ2-3	-	CASSAGGDTQYF	TGTGCCAGCAGTGCTGGAGGAGATACGCAGTATTTT
-	TRBV5-6	TRBJ1-1	TRBD1	CASQGQGSAEAFF	TGTGCCAGCCAAGGACAGGGAAGTGCTGAAGCTTTCTTT
few	TRBV27	TRBJ2-1	-	CASSQEGDEQFF	TGTGCCAGCAGCCAAGAGGGGGATGAGCAGTTCTTC